Listed below are T cell receptor beta chains from one sample, sequenced in a study of beta chain features in type 1 diabetes. The table came from immunoSEQ multiplex PCR; TCRdb's copy has only in-frame clones and leaves some out. The repertoire holds some 290,000 clones, with roughly a quarter as singletons. The sequencing input was naive CD4+ T cells from blood. The source of these receptors is a woman aged 25 to 39 with type 1 diabetes. The CDR3 runs from the conserved cysteine through the conserved F or W. The D gene is left open where the match is weak. Size tells how often a clone was seen (once, few, many) or the class of an expanded clone, and some rows leave it out.

v_call,cdr3_length,d_call,clone_size,j_call,cdr3_aa,cdr3_nt
TRBV28,14,TRBD1,.,TRBJ2-1,CASTTGQNYNEQFF,TGTGCCAGCACCACGGGACAGAATTACAATGAGCAGTTCTTC
TRBV11-3,13,.,.,TRBJ2-2,CASSTLSGNELFF,TGTGCCAGCAGTACCCTATCGGGAAACGAGCTGTTTTTT
TRBV29-1,14,.,few,TRBJ2-7,CSVGGTLASYEQYF,TGCAGCGTTGGGGGCACGCTGGCCTCCTACGAGCAGTACTTC
TRBV28,12,TRBD1,.,TRBJ2-3,CASRLRQGALIF,TGTGCCAGCAGACTCAGGCAGGGGGCCTTGATATTT
TRBV29-1,12,.,few,TRBJ2-5,CSVDRGQETQYF,TGCAGCGTTGATAGGGGCCAAGAGACCCAGTACTTC
TRBV4-1,15,.,.,TRBJ2-5,CASSQQRQGWETQYF,TGCGCCAGCAGCCAACAACGGCAGGGTTGGGAGACCCAGTACTTC
TRBV25-1,17,TRBD1,few,TRBJ2-1,CASSGFTGQGPYNEQFF,TGTGCCAGCAGTGGGTTCACGGGACAGGGGCCGTACAATGAGCAGTTCTTC
TRBV10-3,13,.,few,TRBJ1-2,CAISEQSLYGYTF,TGTGCCATCAGTGAACAGTCCCTCTATGGCTACACCTTC
TRBV5-1,16,TRBD2,.,TRBJ2-1,CASSLAGLAGGNEQFF,TGCGCCAGCAGCTTGGCAGGACTAGCGGGAGGCAATGAGCAGTTCTTC
TRBV18,16,TRBD1,.,TRBJ1-2,CASSGTGTGVYYGYTF,TGTGCCAGCTCAGGAACCGGGACAGGGGTGTACTATGGCTACACCTTC
TRBV5-6,17,TRBD2,.,TRBJ2-1,CASSWNAGGPSYNEQFF,TGTGCCAGCAGCTGGAATGCGGGAGGGCCCTCCTACAATGAGCAGTTCTTC
TRBV11-2,13,.,.,TRBJ1-1,CASSLASVPEAFF,TGTGCCAGCAGCTTAGCATCGGTCCCTGAAGCTTTCTTT
TRBV27,15,.,few,TRBJ2-7,CASSLMAGSSYEQYF,TGTGCCAGCAGTTTGATGGCGGGCAGCTCCTACGAGCAGTACTTC
TRBV9,15,.,few,TRBJ2-4,CASSDGGLAKNIQYF,TGTGCCAGCAGCGATGGGGGACTTGCCAAAAACATTCAGTACTTC
TRBV5-4,13,TRBD1,.,TRBJ1-2,CASSLDRGYGYTF,TGTGCCAGCAGCTTGGACAGGGGCTATGGCTACACCTTC
TRBV18,15,TRBD1,.,TRBJ1-1,CASSPGQVQNTEAFF,TGTGCCAGCTCACCCGGACAGGTTCAGAACACTGAAGCTTTCTTT
TRBV5-1,15,.,few,TRBJ2-3,CASRVVPSGTDTQYF,TGCGCCAGCAGAGTCGTCCCTAGCGGCACAGATACGCAGTATTTT
TRBV30,12,TRBD1,.,TRBJ1-2,CAWGQGDGGYTF,TGTGCCTGGGGACAGGGGGATGGTGGCTACACCTTC
TRBV30,16,TRBD2,few,TRBJ2-5,CAWTMGLAAIQETQYF,TGTGCCTGGACGATGGGACTAGCGGCGATCCAAGAGACCCAGTACTTC
TRBV30,14,.,.,TRBJ2-6,CAWSGDSGANVLTF,TGTGCCTGGAGTGGAGATTCTGGGGCCAACGTCCTGACTTTC
TRBV9,16,TRBD2,few,TRBJ2-1,CASSVGTAGGYNEQFF,TGTGCCAGCAGCGTAGGAACAGCGGGGGGCTACAATGAGCAGTTCTTC
TRBV14,14,.,few,TRBJ2-3,CASSQDLRADTQYF,TGTGCCAGCAGCCAAGACCTAAGAGCAGATACGCAGTATTTT
TRBV28,15,.,.,TRBJ2-3,CASSSGAGLTDTQYF,TGTGCCAGCAGTTCCGGAGCGGGCCTCACAGATACGCAGTATTTT
TRBV7-2,13,TRBD2,.,TRBJ2-4,CASSSKREGPEYF,TGTGCCAGCAGCTCCAAGCGGGAGGGCCCCGAGTACTTC
TRBV5-6,14,.,few,TRBJ2-5,CASSFGANQETQYF,TGTGCCAGCAGCTTTGGGGCAAACCAAGAGACCCAGTACTTC
TRBV6-5,16,TRBD2,.,TRBJ2-5,CASSSLLRTSGETQYF,TGTGCCAGCAGTTCCCTACTCCGGACTAGCGGAGAGACCCAGTACTTC
TRBV29-1,14,.,.,TRBJ2-6,CSVGGFSGANVLTF,TGCAGCGTTGGAGGATTTTCCGGGGCCAACGTCCTGACTTTC